This T cell receptor beta chain emerged from a study of blood T cell repertoires in COVID-19. Study-level information: Sources were T cells, B-cell-depleted T cells, or PBMCs; the material itself was cDNA or gDNA.

Trimming left V 6 bases short and J 6 bases short, with 20 bases between. The CDR3 loop spans 15 amino acids. The V gene's germline CDR1 is SGHTA and CDR2 FQGTGA. In assigning cohorts, the study relied on participant-reported clinical history. Recovered Cohort 3 donors showed two negative PCRs, clearance, or symptom resolution. In the source study's methods: For nucleated cells, counts were estimated from reference gene primer amplification. Method: immunoSEQ multiplex PCR; TCRdb's copy keeps in-frame clones and lacks some. V, J and clone size are taken as reported in that table, and D and trimming were inferred from the DNA itself. The sample has approximately 300,000 clones; around nine tenths are singletons.

The sequencing input was PBMCs or T cells enriched from blood (not recorded which). The chain has TRBV7-3 and TRBJ1-2; tentative D call: TRBD1 (5 bases). This sequence was found in a woman aged 18-35 years who had recovered from COVID-19. DNA of the CDR3: TGTGCCAGCAGTCGCGGGGACCACCTAAGGGATGGCTACACCTTC. This sequence encodes CASSRGDHLRDGYTF.